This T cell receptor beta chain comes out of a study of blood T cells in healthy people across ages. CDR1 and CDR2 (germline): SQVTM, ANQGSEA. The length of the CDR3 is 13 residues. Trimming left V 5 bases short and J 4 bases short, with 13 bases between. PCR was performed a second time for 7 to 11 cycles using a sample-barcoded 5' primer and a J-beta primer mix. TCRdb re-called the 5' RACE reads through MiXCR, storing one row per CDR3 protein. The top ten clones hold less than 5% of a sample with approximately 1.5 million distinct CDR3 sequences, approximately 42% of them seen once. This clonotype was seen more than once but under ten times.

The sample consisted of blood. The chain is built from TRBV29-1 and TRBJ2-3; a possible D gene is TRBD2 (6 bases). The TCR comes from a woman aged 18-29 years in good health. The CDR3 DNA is TGCAGCGTTAGACGGGGGTCCCCAGATACGCAGTATTTT. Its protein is CSVRRGSPDTQYF.